Below, 2 T cell receptor beta chains from the same sample are listed, as sequenced in a study of T cells in Graves' hyperthyroidism and ophthalmopathy. The source material, RNA transcripts, was used to amplify TCR beta CDR3 regions. A first-round RT-PCR of the TCR CDR3 used the HTBI primer set. TCRdb processed the multiplex PCR reads anew with MiXCR; each CDR3 protein has one entry. The repertoire holds about 270,000 distinct CDR3 sequences, with over 20% as singletons. The sequencing input was blood. The receptors here all came from a man between 25 and 39 years old with Graves' ophthalmopathy.

This clonotype was counted a single time. This rearrangement joins TRBV25-1 to TRBJ1-3; no clear D gene. CDR3 size: 15 residues. Germline V gene lookup returns CDR1 MGHDK and CDR2 SYGVNS. Trimming removed 6 bases at V and 0 bases at J, with 12 bases between. This CDR3 is CASREDWSSGNTIYF. CDR3 nucleotide sequence: TGTGCCAGCAGAGAGGACTGGAGCTCTGGAAACACCATATATTTT.

The chain employs TRBV20-1 and TRBJ2-5; D is unclear. The CDR3 is 11 amino acids. V lost 6 bases and J 5 bases, leaving 10 bases between the germline ends. Germline CDR1 reads DFQATT; CDR2 reads SNEGSKA (reference sequence). CDR3 in amino acids: CSAAPVETQYF. The DNA for the CDR3 is TGCAGTGCCGCCCCGGTGGAGACCCAGTACTTC.